The 27 T cell receptor beta chains reported below all come from one sample, sequenced in a study of blood T cells in healthy people across ages. It was with a sample-barcoded 5' primer and a J-beta primer mix that a second PCR of about 7 to 12 cycles was run. TCRdb reprocessed the 5' RACE reads with MiXCR, giving one entry per CDR3 protein. The repertoire has hundreds of thousands of distinct CDR3 sequences, around 50% of them found once; the top ten carry 15% to 20%. The sequenced sample consisted of blood. These receptors all stem from a man of 80 years or more in good health.

This clonotype was recorded at least ten times. The gene calls are TRBV5-1 and TRBJ2-3; 10 nucleotides line up with TRBD2. CDR1 is SGHRS, CDR2 YFSETQ, per germline. The CDR3 covers 16 residues. Germline trimming cut 3 bases from V and 5 bases from J; bases unmatched to any gene: 9. CDR3 region: CASSSGLATGQDTQYF. DNA of the CDR3: TGCGCCAGCAGCTCGGGACTAGCGACAGGACAAGATACGCAGTATTTT. Based on the CDR3 plus reference TRBV5-1 and TRBJ2-3, the full variable domain is KAGVTQTPRYLIKTRGQQVTLSCSPISGHRSVSWYQQTPGQGLQFLFEYFSETQRNKGNFPGRFSGRQFSNSRSEMNVSTLELGDSALYLCASSSGLATGQDTQYFGPGTRLTVL.

The DNA of the CDR3 is TGTGCCAGCAGCCAGCACAGGGGGTTGAACACTGAAGCTTTCTTT. This gives the protein CASSQHRGLNTEAFF. The gene calls are TRBV14 and TRBJ1-1, with TRBD1 identical over 8 bases. This CDR3 is 15 amino acids long. Germline loops: CDR1 SGHDN, CDR2 FVKESK. V shed 3 bases, J shed 0 bases, and the junction held 3 bases outside the gene matches.

The chain links TRBV11-2 to TRBJ2-5; 8 bases are shared with TRBD1. Per germline, CDR1 SGHAT and CDR2 FQNNGV. With V trimmed by 2 bases and J by 5 bases, 19 bases remained unmatched. The CDR3 contains 19 residues. CDR3 residues: CASSLQGWSPTGELETQYF. For the CDR3, the DNA is TGTGCCAGCAGCTTACAGGGGTGGAGCCCGACAGGGGAGTTGGAGACCCAGTACTTC. The entire variable domain, with the rest obtained from reference TRBV11-2 and TRBJ2-5, is as follows: EAGVAQSPRYKIIEKRQSVAFWCNPISGHATLYWYQQILGQGPKLLIQFQNNGVVDDSQLPKDRFSAERLKGVDSTLKIQPAKLEDSAVYLCASSLQGWSPTGELETQYFGPGTRLLVL.

The rearrangement links TRBV10-1 to TRBJ2-5, with 8 nucleotides matching TRBD2. The J call may not be correct, given that the DNA end is closer to TRBJ2-7. This CDR3 is 13 amino acids long. CDR1 WNHNN and CDR2 SYGVQD come from the germline V gene (reference sequence). The DNA of the CDR3 is TGCGCCAGCAGTTTCAAGCGGGAGTCCGAGCAGTACTTC. Translating it yields CASSFKRESEQYF.

This clonotype was observed a handful of times. V gene TRBV4-2 combines with J gene TRBJ1-5; D call uncertain. Trimming took off 0 bases at V and 5 bases at J, with 17 bases between the two ends. CDR3 size: 17 residues. Germline loops: CDR1 LGHNA, CDR2 YNFKEQ. DNA of the CDR3: TGTGCCAGCAGCCAAGATTTAGGCGGCCAGGTAGATCAGCCCCAGCATTTT. Encoded protein: CASSQDLGGQVDQPQHF.

This clonotype turned up a few times. This chain joins TRBV14 and TRBJ2-6; D is ambiguous. The CDR3 loop spans 15 amino acids. Germline CDR1 and CDR2: SGHDN and FVKESK. V gave up 1 base and J gave up 2 bases, with 6 bases separating them. The CDR3 reads CASSQARTGANVLTF. The DNA of the CDR3 is TGTGCCAGCAGCCAAGCCCGGACTGGGGCCAACGTCCTGACTTTC.

The chain carries TRBV20-1 and TRBJ2-1; 9 nucleotides match TRBD1. The germline V gene has CDR1 DFQATT and CDR2 SNEGSKA (reference sequence). V lost 6 bases, J lost 6 bases, and 6 bases stayed unmatched. The CDR3 runs to 13 residues. CDR3 loop: CSAPPGQGNEQFF. CDR3 bases: TGCAGTGCCCCACCGGGACAGGGCAATGAGCAGTTCTTC.

The CDR3 region is CASSLTGLAETQYF. The CDR3 coding sequence is TGTGCCAGCAGCTTAACAGGGTTGGCGGAGACCCAGTACTTC. The chain has TRBV7-3 and TRBJ2-5; D is ambiguous. The CDR3 length is 14 residues. V lost 0 bases to trimming and J lost 5 bases, with 10 bases between them. The germline V gene has CDR1 SGHTA and CDR2 FQGTGA.

The rearrangement links TRBV29-1 to TRBJ2-1; a possible D gene is TRBD2 (5 bases). The J call may be wrong; the DNA end is better matched by TRBJ2-7. The germline CDR1 and CDR2 sequences are SQVTM and ANQGSEA. There are 11 residues in the CDR3. The CDR3 DNA reads as TGCAGCGCTGACTGGGAGTACGAGCAGTACTTC. The encoded protein is CSADWEYEQYF.

This clonotype was observed at least ten times. This chain joins TRBV25-1 and TRBJ2-5; TRBD1 matches 7 bases. The CDR3 spans 11 residues. Per germline, CDR1 MGHDK and CDR2 SYGVNS. The V segment lost 7 bases and the J segment 5 bases; nucleotides outside the gene matches: 1. DNA for the CDR3: TGTGCCAGCAACAGGGGTGAGACCCAGTACTTC. Protein product: CASNRGETQYF.

In regard to this clonotype: A much larger clonotype is one base distant, so this may be a read error. The chain combines TRBV20-1 with TRBJ2-7, with TRBD1 identical over 11 bases. CDR1 and CDR2 from the germline V gene are DFQATT and SNEGSKA (reference sequence). V was clipped by 8 bases and J by 7 bases; unmatched bases: 16. This CDR3 has 15 residues. CDR3 DNA sequence: TGCAGTTCATCCTCCGGGACAGGGGGTAAGAATGAGCAGTACTTC. Protein: CSSSSGTGGKNEQYF.

Note on this clonotype: At one end, the junction sequence differs from germline, possibly due to a read error. The J gene is TRBJ2-7, the V gene TRBV5-1, with TRBD1 matching over 11 bases. This CDR3 is built from 14 residues. Per germline, CDR1 SGHRS and CDR2 YFSETQ. The CDR3 region has the DNA TGTGCCAGCAGTTCGGGACAGGGGGGTTACGAGCAGTACTTC. This encodes CASSSGQGGYEQYF.

This clonotype was observed at least ten times. The V gene is TRBV10-3, the J gene TRBJ2-1, with 7 bases fitting TRBD1. Germline V gene lookup returns CDR1 ENHRY and CDR2 SYGVKD. J lost 0 bases, V lost 6 bases, and 14 bases had no gene match. The CDR3 has 18 amino acids. The CDR3 DNA follows: TGTGCCATCAGCCTAGAAATCCCGGGACAGCGCTCCTACAATGAGCAGTTCTTC. Amino acid sequence: CAISLEIPGQRSYNEQFF.

The table lists this clonotype with a few counts. This chain joins TRBV19 and TRBJ2-3; 10 bases line up with TRBD1. Germline V gene sequence: CDR1 LNHDA, CDR2 SQIVND (reference sequence). CDR3 size: 15 residues. V lost 5 bases, J lost 4 bases, and 6 bases stayed unmatched. The DNA for the CDR3 is TGTGCCAGTAGTTCATCCGGGACAGGGGCAGATACGCAGTATTTT. It is translated as CASSSSGTGADTQYF.

The chain joins TRBV7-2 to TRBJ2-5, with D possibly TRBD1 on 5 matching bases. The V end was cut by 1 base, the J end by 3 bases, with 21 bases between. From germline, CDR1 is SGHTA and CDR2 FQGNSA. This CDR3 has 18 amino acids. CDR3 DNA sequence: TGTGCCAGCAGCTTAGATGGGATGGGGCGGCTAATGAAAGAGACCCAGTACTTC. As protein: CASSLDGMGRLMKETQYF.

The chain combines TRBV20-1 with TRBJ2-1, with D tentatively TRBD1 (6 bases). With 1 base removed from V and 2 bases from J, the gap between germline ends came to 12 bases. The germline V gene encodes CDR1 DFQATT and CDR2 SNEGSKA (reference sequence). This CDR3 region has 15 residues. Written as DNA, the CDR3 is TGCAGTGCTAGAGTCCAGGGGCTCCCCTACAATGAGCAGTTCTTC. Protein: CSARVQGLPYNEQFF.

This clonotype appeared a few times. This sequence joins TRBV20-1 and TRBJ2-3; D might be TRBD1 (6 bases). The CDR3 is 16 residues long. Trimming removed 5 bases at V and 5 bases at J, with 23 bases between. Germline assignment: CDR1 DFQATT and CDR2 SNEGSKA (reference sequence). For the CDR3, the DNA is TGCAGTGCTTCTAGCCGGGACAAGGGACCGGAAGATACGCAGTATTTT. Amino acid sequence: CSASSRDKGPEDTQYF.

The sample holds a few counts of this clonotype. The chain couples TRBV4-1 to TRBJ2-5; the match to TRBD2 covers 8 bases. Germline CDR1 and CDR2: MGHRA and YSYEKL. Losses at the gene ends were 0 bases for V and 8 bases for J; bases not matched to a gene: 17. The CDR3 sequence is 18 residues long. The CDR3 region is CASSQDRGGGPNMVTQYF. The CDR3 DNA sequence: TGCGCCAGCAGCCAAGATCGGGGCGGGGGGCCCAATATGGTAACCCAGTACTTC.

This clonotype was seen only a few times. A much larger clone lies one base from this, so it may be a read error. Written as DNA, the CDR3 is TGTGCCAGCAGCGCTGGGAGTACCCGGGGGGAGACCCAGTTCTTC. Translated, it gives CASSAGSTRGETQFF. The chain employs TRBV7-2 and TRBJ2-1, with TRBD2 matching 7 bases. Trimming removed 5 bases from V and 13 bases from J; junction bases left unmatched: 17. Germline V gene lookup returns CDR1 SGHTA and CDR2 FQGNSA. The CDR3 sequence is 15 residues long. Full variable domain (rest looked up from reference TRBV7-2 and TRBJ2-1): GAGVSQSPSNKVTEKGKDVELRCDPISGHTALYWYRQSLGQGLEFLIYFQGNSAPDKSGLPSDRFSAERTGGSVSTLTIQRTQQEDSAVYLCASSAGSTRGETQFFGPGTRLTVL.

Comment on this clonotype: The junction differs from germline at one of its ends, possibly a read error. This sequence joins TRBV24-1 and TRBJ2-1, with no clear D. Germline V gene sequence: CDR1 KGHDR, CDR2 SFDVKD. This CDR3 spans 15 amino acids. The CDR3 protein is CTTSDVGVTYNEQFF. CDR3 DNA: TGTACCACCAGTGATGTCGGCGTGACCTACAATGAGCAGTTCTTC.

The chain uses TRBV4-2 and TRBJ2-7; TRBD2 might be the D (6 bases). This CDR3 has 16 amino acids. Looked up from germline, CDR1 is LGHNA and CDR2 is YNFKEQ. V was shortened by 3 bases and J by 0 bases, with 15 bases between the two germline ends. CDR3 residues: CASSHLGRDFSYEQYF. The CDR3 DNA reads as TGTGCCAGCAGCCATTTGGGTCGGGACTTCTCCTACGAGCAGTACTTC.

The J gene is TRBJ2-5, the V gene TRBV7-2; D is undetermined. V dropped 1 base and J dropped 1 base, with 7 bases sitting between them. The germline V gene encodes CDR1 SGHTA and CDR2 FQGNSA. The CDR3 extends over 14 amino acids. The DNA for the CDR3 is TGTGCCAGCAGCTTAGATCGGCTCCAAGAGACCCAGTACTTC. It encodes CASSLDRLQETQYF.

This clonotype showed up just a few times. The chain uses TRBV5-6 and TRBJ2-4; D unresolved. The V end was cut by 6 bases, the J end by 0 bases, with 10 bases between. The length of the CDR3 is 14 residues. Germline V CDR1 and CDR2: SGHDT, YYEEEE. The CDR3 region is CASTLILAKNIQYF. CDR3 nucleotides: TGTGCCAGCACCCTTATACTAGCCAAAAACATTCAGTACTTC.

Notes on this clonotype: A junction end diverges from the germline sequence, so it may reflect a read error. The chain carries TRBV6-6 and TRBJ1-2; 10 positions match TRBD1. The CDR3 is 12 residues long. Germline CDR1 is MNHNY and CDR2 is SVGAGI (reference sequence). CDR3 sequence: CAGSGTGDGYTF. As DNA, the CDR3 is TGTGCCGGCAGTGGGACAGGGGATGGCTACACCTTC.

Ten or more counts support this clonotype. This chain connects TRBV11-2 to TRBJ2-7, with D hard to call. V lost 5 bases and J 0 bases, leaving 20 bases between the germline ends. CDR3 length: 17 residues. CDR1 and CDR2 from the germline V gene are SGHAT and FQNNGV. The DNA of the CDR3 is TGTGCCAGCAGCCCATCCTCCGCTCGGGCGAACTCCTACGAGCAGTACTTC. Translated, it gives CASSPSSARANSYEQYF.

There are a few counts of this clonotype. This may be a read error, as it is one base from a much larger clone. The J gene is TRBJ2-5, the V gene TRBV10-3; 7 bases are a match to TRBD1. Germline assignment: CDR1 ENHRY and CDR2 SYGVKD. V lost 6 bases and J lost 11; bases outside the gene matches: 15. This CDR3 region has 14 residues. The CDR3, as DNA: TGTGCCATCAGCAACCGGGACAGTGCGTATGAGCAGTACTTC. This codes for CAISNRDSAYEQYF.

Only one count was recorded for this clonotype. The CDR3 DNA is TGTGCCAGCCAGGGAGGTGGGATGAACACTGAAGCTTTCTTT. Translation: CASQGGGMNTEAFF. This chain joins TRBV6-5 and TRBJ1-1; TRBD1 is a possible D gene (5 bases). From germline, CDR1 is MNHEY and CDR2 SVGAGI. Trimming took 8 bases from V and 0 from J, leaving 13 bases between them. This CDR3 is built from 14 residues.